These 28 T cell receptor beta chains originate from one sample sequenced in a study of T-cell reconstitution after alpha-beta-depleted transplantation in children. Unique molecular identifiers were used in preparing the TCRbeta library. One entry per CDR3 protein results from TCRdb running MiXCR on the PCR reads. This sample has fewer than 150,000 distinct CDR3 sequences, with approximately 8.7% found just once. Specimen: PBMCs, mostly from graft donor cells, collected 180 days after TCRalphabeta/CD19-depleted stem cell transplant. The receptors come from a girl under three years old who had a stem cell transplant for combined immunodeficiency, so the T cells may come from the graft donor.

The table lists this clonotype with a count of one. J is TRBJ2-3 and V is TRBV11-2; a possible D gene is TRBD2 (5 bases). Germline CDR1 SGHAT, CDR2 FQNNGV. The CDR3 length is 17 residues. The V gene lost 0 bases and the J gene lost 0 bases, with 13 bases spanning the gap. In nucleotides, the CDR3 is TGTGCCAGCAGCTTAGACTTGCGGGTGTTTAGCACAGATACGCAGTATTTT. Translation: CASSLDLRVFSTDTQYF.

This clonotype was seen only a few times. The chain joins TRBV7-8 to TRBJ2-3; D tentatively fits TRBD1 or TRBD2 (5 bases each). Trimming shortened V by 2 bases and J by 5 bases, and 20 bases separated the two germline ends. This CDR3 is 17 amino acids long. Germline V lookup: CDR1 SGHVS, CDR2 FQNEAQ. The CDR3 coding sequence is TGTGCCAGCAGCTTACTGGGACCAGCCTTAACGGGAGATACGCAGTATTTT. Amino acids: CASSLLGPALTGDTQYF.

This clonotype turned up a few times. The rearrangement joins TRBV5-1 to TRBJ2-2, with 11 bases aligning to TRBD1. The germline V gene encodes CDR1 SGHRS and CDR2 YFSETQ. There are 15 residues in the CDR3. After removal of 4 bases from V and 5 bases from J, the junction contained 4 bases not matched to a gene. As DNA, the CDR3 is TGCGCCAGCAGCAAGGGACAGGGGGGGACCGGGGAGCTGTTTTTT. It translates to CASSKGQGGTGELFF.

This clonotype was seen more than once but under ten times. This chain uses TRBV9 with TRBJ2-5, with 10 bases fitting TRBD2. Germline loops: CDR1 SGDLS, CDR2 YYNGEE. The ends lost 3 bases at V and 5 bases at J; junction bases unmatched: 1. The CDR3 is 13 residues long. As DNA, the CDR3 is TGTGCCAGCAGCGCGGGACTAGCGGAGACCCAGTACTTC. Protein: CASSAGLAETQYF.

The CDR3 spells CASSRGVSSYNEQFF. CDR3 DNA sequence: TGTGCCAGCAGCCGAGGGGTGAGCTCCTACAATGAGCAGTTCTTC. The chain is built from TRBV14 and TRBJ2-1; the D call may be TRBD1 or TRBD2 (5 bases each). The CDR3 length is 15 residues. CDR1 is SGHDN, CDR2 FVKESK, per germline. Trimming stripped 4 bases from V and 0 bases from J, with 10 bases between.

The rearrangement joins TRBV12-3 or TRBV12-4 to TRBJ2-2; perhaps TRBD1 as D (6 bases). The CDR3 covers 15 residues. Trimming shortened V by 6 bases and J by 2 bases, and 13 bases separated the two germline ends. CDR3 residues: CASSTDRRNTGELFF. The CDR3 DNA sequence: TGTGCCAGCAGCACTGACAGGCGAAACACCGGGGAGCTGTTTTTT.

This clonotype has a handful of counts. The chain's CDR3 is CASSLYEGRGDTEAFF. The CDR3 DNA reads TGTGCCAGCAGCTTATACGAGGGGCGCGGGGACACTGAAGCTTTCTTT. The chain combines TRBV7-8 with TRBJ1-1; D is possibly TRBD1 (5 bases). V lost 2 bases to trimming and J lost 3 bases, with 16 bases between them. Looked up from germline, CDR1 is SGHVS and CDR2 is FQNEAQ. This CDR3 is 16 amino acids long.

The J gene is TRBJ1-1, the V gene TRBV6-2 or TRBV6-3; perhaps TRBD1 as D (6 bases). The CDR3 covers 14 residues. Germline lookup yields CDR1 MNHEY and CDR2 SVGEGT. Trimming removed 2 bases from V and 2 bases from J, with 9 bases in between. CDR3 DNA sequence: TGTGCCAGCAGTTACAACAGGGTAAACACTGAAGCTTTCTTT. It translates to CASSYNRVNTEAFF.

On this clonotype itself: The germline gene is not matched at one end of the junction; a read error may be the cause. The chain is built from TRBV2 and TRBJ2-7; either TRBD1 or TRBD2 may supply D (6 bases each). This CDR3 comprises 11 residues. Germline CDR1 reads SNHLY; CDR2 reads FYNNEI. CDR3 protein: CASSDGQPGLF. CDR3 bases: TGTGCCAGCAGTGATGGACAGCCGGGACTGTTC. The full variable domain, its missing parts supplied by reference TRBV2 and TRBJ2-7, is EPEVTQTPSHQVTQMGQEVILRCVPISNHLYFYWYRQILGQKVEFLVSFYNNEISEKSEIFDDQFSVERPDGSNFTLKIRSTKLEDSAMYFCASSDGQPGLFGPGTRLTVT.

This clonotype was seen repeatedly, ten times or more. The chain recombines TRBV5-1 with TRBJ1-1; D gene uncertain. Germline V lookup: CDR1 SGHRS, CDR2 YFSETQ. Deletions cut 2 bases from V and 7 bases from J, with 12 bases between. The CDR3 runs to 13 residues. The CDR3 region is CASSLFVEGEAFF. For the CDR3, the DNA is TGCGCCAGCAGCTTATTTGTGGAGGGTGAAGCTTTCTTT.

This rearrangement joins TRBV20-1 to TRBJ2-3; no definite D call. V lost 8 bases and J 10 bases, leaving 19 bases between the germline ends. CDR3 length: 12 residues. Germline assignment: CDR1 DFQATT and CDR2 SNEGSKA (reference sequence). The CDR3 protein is CSHSTVGNPQYF. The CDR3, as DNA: TGCAGTCATTCTACAGTAGGGAATCCGCAGTATTTT.

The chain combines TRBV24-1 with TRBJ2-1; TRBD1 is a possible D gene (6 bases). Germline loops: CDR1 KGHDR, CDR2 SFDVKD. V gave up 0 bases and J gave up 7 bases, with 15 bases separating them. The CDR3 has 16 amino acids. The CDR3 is CATSDLGGEGVNEQFF. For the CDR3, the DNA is TGTGCCACCAGTGATTTGGGGGGAGAGGGGGTTAATGAGCAGTTCTTC.

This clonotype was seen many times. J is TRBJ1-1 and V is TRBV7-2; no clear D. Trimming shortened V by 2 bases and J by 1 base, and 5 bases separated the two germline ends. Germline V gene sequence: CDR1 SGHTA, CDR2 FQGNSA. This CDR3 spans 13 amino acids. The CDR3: CASSLRRNTEAFF. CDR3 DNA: TGTGCCAGCAGCTTAAGGAGGAACACTGAAGCTTTCTTT.

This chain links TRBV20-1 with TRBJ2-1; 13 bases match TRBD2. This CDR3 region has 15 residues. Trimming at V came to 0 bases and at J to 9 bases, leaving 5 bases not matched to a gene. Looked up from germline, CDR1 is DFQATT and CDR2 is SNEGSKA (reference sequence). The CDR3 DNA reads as TGCAGTGCTAGAGAGACTAGCGGGGGGTTCACTGAGCAGTTCTTC. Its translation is CSARETSGGFTEQFF.

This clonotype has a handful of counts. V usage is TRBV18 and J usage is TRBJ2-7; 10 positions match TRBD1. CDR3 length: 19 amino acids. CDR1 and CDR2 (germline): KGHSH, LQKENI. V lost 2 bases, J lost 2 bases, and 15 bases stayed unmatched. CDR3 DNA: TGTGCCAGCTCACCAAGATCCCGGGACAGGGGAGTGCTAGCCTACGAGCAGTACTTC. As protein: CASSPRSRDRGVLAYEQYF.

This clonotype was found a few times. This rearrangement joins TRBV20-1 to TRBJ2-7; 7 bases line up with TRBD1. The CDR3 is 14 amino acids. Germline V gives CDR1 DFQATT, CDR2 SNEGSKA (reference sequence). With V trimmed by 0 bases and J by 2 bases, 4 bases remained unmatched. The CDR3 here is CSARDPGQPYEQYF. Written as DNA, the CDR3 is TGCAGTGCTAGAGATCCGGGACAGCCCTACGAGCAGTACTTC.

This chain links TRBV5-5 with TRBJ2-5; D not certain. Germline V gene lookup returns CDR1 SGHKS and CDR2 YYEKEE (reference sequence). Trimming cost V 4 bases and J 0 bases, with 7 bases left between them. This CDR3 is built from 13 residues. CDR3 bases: TGTGCCAGCAGCCCCGACAACCAAGAGACCCAGTACTTC. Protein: CASSPDNQETQYF.

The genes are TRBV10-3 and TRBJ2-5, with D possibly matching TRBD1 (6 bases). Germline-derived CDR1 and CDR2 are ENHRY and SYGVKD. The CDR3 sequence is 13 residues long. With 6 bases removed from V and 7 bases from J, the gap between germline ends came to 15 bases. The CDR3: CAIRNRVVGTQYF. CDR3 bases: TGTGCCATCAGGAACAGGGTGGTGGGGACCCAGTACTTC.

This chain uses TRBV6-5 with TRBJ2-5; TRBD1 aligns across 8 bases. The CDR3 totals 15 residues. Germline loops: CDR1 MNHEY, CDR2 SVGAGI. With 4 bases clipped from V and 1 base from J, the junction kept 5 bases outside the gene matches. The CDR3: CASSFTGGIQETQYF. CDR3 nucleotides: TGTGCCAGCAGTTTCACAGGGGGAATCCAAGAGACCCAGTACTTC.

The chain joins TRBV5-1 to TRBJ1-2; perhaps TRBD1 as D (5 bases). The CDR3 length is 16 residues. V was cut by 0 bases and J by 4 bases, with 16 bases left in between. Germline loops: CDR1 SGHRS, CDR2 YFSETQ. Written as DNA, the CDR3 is TGCGCCAGCAGCTTGGGAGGGACTTTCGGCTTCTATGGCTACACCTTC. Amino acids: CASSLGGTFGFYGYTF.

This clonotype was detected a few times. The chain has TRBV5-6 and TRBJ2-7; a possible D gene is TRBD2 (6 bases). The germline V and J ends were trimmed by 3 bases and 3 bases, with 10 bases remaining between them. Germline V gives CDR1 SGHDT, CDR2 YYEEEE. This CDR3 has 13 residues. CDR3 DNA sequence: TGTGCCAGCAGCTGGGGACTTCGCTACGAGCAGTACTTC. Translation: CASSWGLRYEQYF.

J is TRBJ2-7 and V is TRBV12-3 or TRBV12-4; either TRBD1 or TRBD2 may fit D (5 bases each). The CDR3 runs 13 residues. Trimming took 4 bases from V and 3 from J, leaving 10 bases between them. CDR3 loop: CASSSGTRYEQYF. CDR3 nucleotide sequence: TGTGCCAGCAGTTCCGGGACGCGCTACGAGCAGTACTTC.

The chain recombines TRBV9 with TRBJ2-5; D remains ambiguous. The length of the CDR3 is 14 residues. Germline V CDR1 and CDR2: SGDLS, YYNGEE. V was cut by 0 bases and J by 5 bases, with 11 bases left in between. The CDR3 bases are TGTGCCAGCAGCGTAGGTGGTTTTCACGAGACCCAGTACTTC. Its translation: CASSVGGFHETQYF.

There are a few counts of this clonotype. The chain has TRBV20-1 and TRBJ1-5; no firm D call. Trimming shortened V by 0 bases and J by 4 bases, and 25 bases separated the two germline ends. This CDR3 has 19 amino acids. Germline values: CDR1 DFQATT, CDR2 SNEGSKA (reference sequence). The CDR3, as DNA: TGCAGTGCTAGAGATGGGTTTGCAGGCATGAGTCCTAGAAATCAGCCCCAGCATTTT. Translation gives CSARDGFAGMSPRNQPQHF.

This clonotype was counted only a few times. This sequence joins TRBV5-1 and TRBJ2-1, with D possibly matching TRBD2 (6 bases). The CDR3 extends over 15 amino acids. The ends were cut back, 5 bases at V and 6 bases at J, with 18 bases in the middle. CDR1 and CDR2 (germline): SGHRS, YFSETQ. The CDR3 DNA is TGCGCCAGCAGATCCCACGGTGGAGGGAGCAATGAGCAGTTCTTC. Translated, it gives CASRSHGGGSNEQFF.

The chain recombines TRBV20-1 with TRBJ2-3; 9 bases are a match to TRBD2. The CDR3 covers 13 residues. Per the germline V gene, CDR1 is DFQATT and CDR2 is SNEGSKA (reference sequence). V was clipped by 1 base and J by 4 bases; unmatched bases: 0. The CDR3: CSARASGADTQYF. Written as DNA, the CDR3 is TGCAGTGCTAGAGCTAGCGGGGCAGATACGCAGTATTTT.

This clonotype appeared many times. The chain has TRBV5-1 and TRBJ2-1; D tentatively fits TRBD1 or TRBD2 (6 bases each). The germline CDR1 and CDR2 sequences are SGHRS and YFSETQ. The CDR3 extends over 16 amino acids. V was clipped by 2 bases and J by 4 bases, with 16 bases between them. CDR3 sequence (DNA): TGCGCCAGCAGCTTTGACACCGGAGGGGGGTACAATGAGCAGTTCTTC. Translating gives CASSFDTGGGYNEQFF.

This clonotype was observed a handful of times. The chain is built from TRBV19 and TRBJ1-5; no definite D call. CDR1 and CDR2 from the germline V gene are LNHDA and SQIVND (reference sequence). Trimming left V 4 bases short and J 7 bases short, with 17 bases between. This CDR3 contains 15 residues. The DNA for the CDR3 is TGTGCCAGTAGTACCCCCTTTTCAGCCGGCCAGCCCCAGCATTTT. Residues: CASSTPFSAGQPQHF.